These 32 T cell receptor beta chains originate from one sample sequenced in a study of vaccination and CD4 T cells after COVID-19. These receptors' targets are unknown. Treatment: roughly 11-day PBMC culture with coronavirus spike peptide pools or control peptides (ViraFEST assay). An Oncomine TCR Beta short-read assay was used to sequence the DNA from cultured CD4+ T cells. TCRdb reanalysed the PCR reads using MiXCR and keeps one entry per CDR3 protein. The sample includes around 3,900 distinct CDR3 sequences, approximately 45% of them seen just once. Sequencing was done on a sample of CD4+ T cells from blood, cultured in vitro. These receptors originate from a human donor who had recovered from COVID-19.

This clonotype is categorized as medium-sized. The V gene is TRBV15, the J gene TRBJ2-3; 7 bases are shared with TRBD1. J was trimmed by 2 bases and V by 1 base; bases with no gene match: 6. This CDR3 is built from 16 residues. The germline V gene has CDR1 LNHNV and CDR2 YYDKDF (reference sequence). This CDR3 is CATSRGRDRDTDTQYF. CDR3 in DNA: TGTGCCACCAGCAGAGGACGGGACAGAGACACAGATACGCAGTATTTT.

This chain joins TRBV27 and TRBJ2-5; D might be TRBD1 (5 bases). Per the germline V gene, CDR1 is MNHEY and CDR2 is SMNVEV (reference sequence). The CDR3 has 14 amino acids. V lost 6 bases to trimming and J lost 1 base, with 12 bases between them. In DNA, the CDR3 is TGTGCCAGCAGCTACAACAGGTTCCAAGAGACCCAGTACTTC. It codes for CASSYNRFQETQYF.

This clonotype was seen more than once but under ten times. The CDR3 nucleotides read TGCAGTGCTAGACTGGGGGGCAATCAGCCCCAGCATTTT. Its protein is CSARLGGNQPQHF. V usage is TRBV20-1 and J usage is TRBJ1-5, with TRBD1 as a possible D gene (5 bases). The CDR3 runs to 13 residues. Per the germline V gene, CDR1 is DFQATT and CDR2 is SNEGSKA (reference sequence). V dropped 2 bases and J dropped 2 bases, with 7 bases sitting between them.

This chain links TRBV2 with TRBJ1-1; possibly TRBD1 for D (5 bases). This CDR3 is 13 amino acids long. Trimming pared 8 bases from V and 5 bases from J, leaving 15 bases between. CDR1 and CDR2 (germline): SNHLY, FYNNEI. In nucleotides, the CDR3 is TGTGCCAGCGGTCGTGAGGGGCGGACTGAAGCTTTCTTT. Amino acid sequence: CASGREGRTEAFF.

In nucleotides, the CDR3 is TGCGCCAGCAGTTCCGGGGACCGTTGCGGCGAGCAGTACTTC. Amino acid sequence: CASSSGDRCGEQYF. V is TRBV23-1 and J is TRBJ2-7, with D perhaps assigned TRBD1 or TRBD2 (5 bases each). TRBV23-1 is reported as an ORF; its role is uncertain. The CDR3 has 14 amino acids. Trimming took off 5 bases at V and 6 bases at J, with 17 bases between the two ends.

The chain links TRBV6-1 to TRBJ1-2; no firm D call. CDR1 is MNHNS, CDR2 SASEGT, per germline. This CDR3 has 13 amino acids. The V and J ends lost 2 bases and 5 bases respectively, with 9 bases between them. The CDR3 sequence is CASSETWDYGYTF. DNA of the CDR3: TGTGCCAGCAGTGAAACATGGGATTATGGCTACACCTTC.

The chain links TRBV6-2 or TRBV6-3 to TRBJ2-7; maybe TRBD1 (6 bases). V was cut by 9 bases and J by 3 bases, with 15 bases left in between. Germline lookup yields CDR1 MNHEY and CDR2 SVGEGT. This CDR3 contains 13 residues. The CDR3 nucleotides read TGTGCCAGGCCCAACAGGGAATACTACGAGCAGTACTTC. Its protein product is CARPNREYYEQYF.

This clonotype is medium-sized in the sample. The V and J genes are TRBV5-6 and TRBJ1-1; D is unclear. The CDR3 is made up of 15 amino acids. Germline V gene data show CDR1 as SGHDT and CDR2 as YYEEEE. With 0 bases removed from V and 4 bases from J, the gap between germline ends came to 13 bases. The CDR3 protein is CASSLARPSVTEAFF. The CDR3 DNA sequence: TGTGCCAGCAGCTTGGCCAGGCCTAGCGTCACTGAAGCTTTCTTT.

This clonotype has just one count. The chain links TRBV11-3 to TRBJ2-5, with D possibly called TRBD1 or TRBD2 (7 bases each). The CDR3 sequence is 16 residues long. CDR1 and CDR2 from the germline V gene are SGHNT and YENEEA. Trimming stripped 5 bases from V and 0 bases from J, with 16 bases between. For the CDR3, the DNA is TGTGCCAGCAGCCAGGGGGGGTTCGCTTACCAAGAGACCCAGTACTTC. Translating gives CASSQGGFAYQETQYF.

There are a few counts of this clonotype. This rearrangement joins TRBV6-1 to TRBJ2-2; 7 nucleotides match TRBD2. V shed 6 bases and J 9 bases; nucleotides not matched to a gene: 13. The CDR3 consists of 15 residues. Germline V gene data show CDR1 as MNHNS and CDR2 as SASEGT. The CDR3 coding sequence is TGTGCCAGCAGGGCCGGGGGGTCCCTGCCCCGGGAGCTGTTTTTT. Its translation is CASRAGGSLPRELFF.

The chain employs TRBV27 and TRBJ2-7; D may be TRBD1 or TRBD2 (5 bases each). CDR3 length: 16 amino acids. Germline V gene data show CDR1 as MNHEY and CDR2 as SMNVEV (reference sequence). V lost 6 bases and J 2 bases, leaving 20 bases between the germline ends. The CDR3 DNA reads TGTGCCAGCAGACTCGGGGCCCGGGACCTAACCTACGAGCAGTACTTC. Its protein is CASRLGARDLTYEQYF.

Here the CDR3 reads CASNHEQGILTPLHF. CDR3 sequence (DNA): TGTGCCAGCAACCACGAACAGGGGATACTGACACCCCTCCACTTT. The V call is TRBV5-5, the J call TRBJ1-6; 7 bases fit TRBD1. The CDR3 spans 15 residues. V lost 6 bases and J lost 11; bases outside the gene matches: 14. Germline V gives CDR1 SGHKS, CDR2 YYEKEE (reference sequence).

This clonotype was counted only a few times. The CDR3 DNA is TGCAGCGTTGCACCTCAGGGGAGCAATCAGCCCCAGCATTTT. Amino acids: CSVAPQGSNQPQHF. The chain employs TRBV29-1 and TRBJ1-5; D perhaps matches TRBD1 (6 bases). Germline CDR1 and CDR2: SQVTM and ANQGSEA. V was cut by 4 bases and J by 1 base, with 11 bases left in between. CDR3 length: 14 residues.

A few counts support this clonotype. CDR3: CASTREGGSNQPQHF. CDR3 bases: TGTGCCAGCACCCGGGAGGGAGGGAGCAATCAGCCCCAGCATTTT. The J gene is TRBJ1-5, the V gene TRBV2; D call uncertain. Germline values: CDR1 SNHLY, CDR2 FYNNEI. This CDR3 spans 15 amino acids. V was trimmed by 7 bases and J by 1 base, leaving 14 bases between them. Full variable domain (outside the CDR3, taken from reference TRBV2 and TRBJ1-5): EPEVTQTPSHQVTQMGQEVILRCVPISNHLYFYWYRQILGQKVEFLVSFYNNEISEKSEIFDDQFSVERPDGSNFTLKIRSTKLEDSAMYFCASTREGGSNQPQHFGDGTRLSIL.

This clonotype was seen a handful of times. The chain has TRBV7-2 and TRBJ1-1; 7 bases map to TRBD1. Germline V gene data show CDR1 as SGHTA and CDR2 as FQGNSA. The CDR3 contains 14 residues. V was pared by 4 bases and J by 10 bases, with 12 bases of the junction left unmatched. As DNA, the CDR3 is TGTGCCAGCAGCTCGACGCCTCAGGGGGTGGGAGCTTTCTTT. Protein: CASSSTPQGVGAFF.

The chain carries TRBV12-3 or TRBV12-4 and TRBJ2-5, with D possibly being TRBD2 (5 bases). The CDR3 length is 12 residues. V gave up 5 bases and J gave up 10 bases, with 14 bases separating them. CDR3 sequence (DNA): TGTGCCAGCAGTCTGGACCCCCGGGGCCAGTACTTC. Translated: CASSLDPRGQYF.

The rearrangement links TRBV7-9 to TRBJ1-4; the D gene is possibly TRBD1 (6 bases). Germline V CDR1 and CDR2: SEHNR, FQNEAQ (reference sequence). V gave up 1 base and J gave up 7 bases, with 13 bases separating them. The CDR3 has 15 amino acids. CDR3 protein: CASSLGRGHSEKLFF. DNA of the CDR3: TGTGCCAGCAGCTTAGGGAGGGGACATAGTGAAAAACTGTTTTTT.

The chain has TRBV7-9 and TRBJ2-5; perhaps D is TRBD1 or TRBD2 (6 bases each). From germline, CDR1 is SEHNR and CDR2 FQNEAQ (reference sequence). CDR3 length equals 16 residues. V lost 2 bases and J lost 2, with 15 bases in between. CDR3 sequence: CASSLRSGAGQETQYF. The CDR3 DNA follows: TGTGCCAGCAGCTTACGGTCGGGGGCGGGTCAAGAGACCCAGTACTTC. The whole variable domain, filled in from reference TRBV7-9 and TRBJ2-5, reads DTGVSQNPRHKITKRGQNVTFRCDPISEHNRLYWYRQTLGQGPEFLTYFQNEAQLEKSRLLSDRFSAERPKGSFSTLEIQRTEQGDSAMYLCASSLRSGAGQETQYFGPGTRLLVL.

This clonotype occurred a few times. The chain recombines TRBV20-1 with TRBJ1-5, with unresolved D. CDR1 is DFQATT and CDR2 is SNEGSKA in the germline V gene (reference sequence). V lost 5 bases and J lost 5, with 13 bases in between. This CDR3 has 13 amino acids. The CDR3 bases are TGCAGTGCTTCCCAATCATCGGATCAGCCCCAGCATTTT. It codes for CSASQSSDQPQHF.

This clonotype was observed a handful of times. The chain links TRBV12-3 or TRBV12-4 to TRBJ1-2; weak D call: TRBD1 (5 bases). The CDR3 has 13 residues. Trimming removed 8 bases at V and 8 bases at J, with 18 bases between. The CDR3 reads CASVLSRAIGYTF. CDR3 coding DNA: TGTGCCAGCGTGTTGTCCAGGGCGATAGGCTACACCTTC.

The chain uses TRBV2 and TRBJ2-3; a possible D gene is TRBD2 (7 bases). CDR1 and CDR2 (germline): SNHLY, FYNNEI. The CDR3 is 17 residues long. V was cut by 0 bases and J by 1 base, with 14 bases left in between. The CDR3 region is CASSEALGRGRTDTQYF. In nucleotides, the CDR3 is TGTGCCAGCAGTGAAGCGCTCGGGCGGGGGCGCACAGATACGCAGTATTTT.

CDR3 nucleotides: TGTGCCAGCAGCCCGGACGGATGGAATGAAAAACTGTTTTTT. This sequence encodes CASSPDGWNEKLFF. V is TRBV6-1 and J is TRBJ1-4; D unclear. V shed 6 bases and J shed 5 bases, with 13 bases lying between them. Germline V gene data show CDR1 as MNHNS and CDR2 as SASEGT. The CDR3 covers 14 residues.

In regard to this clonotype: The conserved final phenylalanine or tryptophan is absent from the CDR3, which likely points to a read error. The chain uses TRBV20-1 and TRBJ2-2; D gene ambiguous. Trimming stripped 4 bases from V and 1 base from J, with 10 bases between. Germline V gives CDR1 DFQATT, CDR2 SNEGSKA (reference sequence). CDR3 length: 14 residues. The CDR3 is CSATRAQNTGELFL. In DNA, the CDR3 is TGCAGTGCTACCCGGGCACAGAACACCGGGGAGCTGTTTCTT.

This sequence joins TRBV5-8 and TRBJ1-1, with 9 bases fitting TRBD1. This CDR3 is built from 18 residues. Germline loops: CDR1 SGHTS, CDR2 YDEGEE. The V and J ends lost 4 bases and 3 bases, in that order; junction bases with no gene match: 16. As DNA, the CDR3 is TGTGCCAGCAGCCGCGAAACAGGGGGCGCTCGGACGGACACTGAAGCTTTCTTT. This translates into CASSRETGGARTDTEAFF.

In its sample, this clonotype was seen a few times. The V call is TRBV6-2 or TRBV6-3, the J call TRBJ1-3; D gene uncertain. V lost 5 bases and J lost 0, with 14 bases in between. This CDR3 has 16 residues. The V gene's germline CDR1 is MNHEY and CDR2 SVGEGT. CDR3 loop: CASSKDGRFSGNTIYF. The DNA of the CDR3 is TGTGCCAGCAGTAAAGACGGAAGATTCTCTGGAAACACCATATATTTT.

V and J are TRBV14 and TRBJ2-2; D possibly corresponds to TRBD1 (6 bases). The CDR3 consists of 20 residues. V lost 2 bases and J 0 bases, leaving 22 bases between the germline ends. Looked up from germline, CDR1 is SGHDN and CDR2 is FVKESK. The CDR3 nucleotides are TGTGCCAGCAGCCAATCCGTCGGCAGGGGACCCTTCACGAACACCGGGGAGCTGTTTTTT. It is translated as CASSQSVGRGPFTNTGELFF.

By share, this clonotype ranks as large. The J gene is TRBJ2-3, the V gene TRBV14, with TRBD2 matching 7 bases. Per germline, CDR1 SGHDN and CDR2 FVKESK. V shed 3 bases, J shed 3 bases, and the junction held 6 bases outside the gene matches. The CDR3 is 15 residues long. The CDR3 region is CASSHHRGGTDTQYF. The CDR3 nucleotides read TGTGCCAGCAGCCATCACCGCGGGGGAACAGATACGCAGTATTTT.

This sequence joins TRBV7-9 and TRBJ2-1, with TRBD2 identical over 9 bases. CDR1 is SEHNR, CDR2 FQNEAQ, per germline (reference sequence). The V gene end was trimmed by 2 bases and the J gene end by 7 bases; junction bases not matched to a gene: 15. The length of the CDR3 is 18 residues. CDR3 sequence reads: CASSLWRSWTSDSNEQFF. The CDR3 nucleotides are TGTGCCAGCAGCTTATGGCGTAGCTGGACTAGCGATTCGAATGAGCAGTTCTTC.

This clonotype was detected only a few times. This rearrangement joins TRBV20-1 to TRBJ1-4, with unresolved D. The CDR3 spans 13 residues. Germline V lookup: CDR1 DFQATT, CDR2 SNEGSKA (reference sequence). Trimming stripped 3 bases from V and 0 bases from J, with 5 bases between. The DNA for the CDR3 is TGCAGTGCTAGGCGCGCAACTAATGAAAAACTGTTTTTT. Translating gives CSARRATNEKLFF.

The genes are TRBV6-1 and TRBJ2-7, with a possible D match to TRBD2 (5 bases). The CDR3 covers 12 residues. CDR1 is MNHNS and CDR2 is SASEGT in the germline V gene. V gave up 6 bases and J gave up 6 bases, with 12 bases separating them. CDR3 loop: CASRPEGPEQYF. Here the CDR3 DNA reads TGTGCCAGCAGACCCGAGGGCCCCGAGCAGTACTTC.

The chain has TRBV6-1 and TRBJ2-3; 15 bases align to TRBD2. The V gene end was trimmed by 6 bases and the J gene end by 8 bases; junction bases not matched to a gene: 9. This CDR3 comprises 16 residues. CDR1 is MNHNS and CDR2 is SASEGT in the germline V gene. The CDR3 DNA sequence: TGTGCCAGCAGCCGTGGACTAGCGGGAGGGCGAGGTACGCAGTATTTT. It specifies CASSRGLAGGRGTQYF.

This clonotype was recorded only once. This chain uses TRBV20-1 with TRBJ2-7; D perhaps matches TRBD2 (6 bases). V was trimmed by 3 bases and J by 2 bases, leaving 29 bases between them. CDR1 DFQATT and CDR2 SNEGSKA come from the germline V gene (reference sequence). The CDR3 has 19 amino acids. CDR3 nucleotides: TGCAGTGCTAGTAGCGGCGTAGGAGATCGTAAAATGAGCGCCTACGAGCAGTACTTC. This codes for CSASSGVGDRKMSAYEQYF.